The 23 T cell receptor beta chains listed next were all sequenced from one sample in a study of T cells in localized non-small cell lung cancer (dated by TCRdb to 2020 to 2021). Library method: the immunoSEQ multiplex PCR assay. This immuneACCESS table, as held by TCRdb, lists in-frame sequences with V and J called but not all clones. Of the missing ones, under half trace to an unresolved V gene in checked studies; the others have no known cause. This sample gives a few thousand clones in total; around 25% of them show up just once. The leading ten clones occupy roughly 11% of the sample. The specimen comprised normal lung tissue next to the tumor, sampled before any cancer treatment. The receptor set was obtained from a woman aged 35 to 70 with stage I lung adenocarcinoma.

This chain connects TRBV19 to TRBJ1-2; no clear D. Germline CDR1 LNHDA, CDR2 SQIVND (reference sequence). The CDR3 loop spans 15 amino acids. V shed 3 bases and J shed 4 bases, with 15 bases lying between them. In DNA, the CDR3 is TGTGCCAGTAGTATGGTACAGAAGGCCAGCTATGGCTACACCTTC. Translating gives CASSMVQKASYGYTF. The variable domain in full, completed from reference TRBV19 and TRBJ1-2, reads DGGITQSPKYLFRKEGQNVTLSCEQNLNHDAMYWYRQDPGQGLRLIYYSQIVNDFQKGDIAEGYSVSREKKESFPLTVTSAQKNPTAFYLCASSMVQKASYGYTFGSGTRLTVV.

This clone is labeled medium-sized. The genes are TRBV19 and TRBJ1-4; D call uncertain. This CDR3 region has 14 residues. V was pared by 3 bases and J by 8 bases, with 13 bases between. Germline V gives CDR1 LNHDA, CDR2 SQIVND (reference sequence). Here the CDR3 DNA reads TGTGCCAGTAGTATTTCGGGGAACTCGGAAAAACTGTTTTTT. Translating gives CASSISGNSEKLFF.

The gene calls are TRBV28 and TRBJ1-2, with 7 bases that match TRBD1. Germline values: CDR1 MDHEN, CDR2 SYDVKM. Unmatched junction bases numbered 6, after V lost 7 bases and J lost 1 base. The CDR3 has 14 amino acids. The CDR3 DNA follows: TGTGCCAGCAAATCAGGGGGGCGTAACTATGGCTACACCTTC. Amino acid sequence: CASKSGGRNYGYTF.

This clone is medium-sized within its sample. J is TRBJ2-5 and V is TRBV9; D gene unclear. This CDR3 is 12 amino acids long. The V end was cut by 4 bases, the J end by 5 bases, with 9 bases between. The germline V gene encodes CDR1 SGDLS and CDR2 YYNGEE. The CDR3 sequence is CASSPSGETQYF. The CDR3 region has the DNA TGTGCCAGCAGCCCTAGTGGGGAGACCCAGTACTTC.

The CDR3 protein is CASSLNAGTSGRETQYF. The CDR3 DNA follows: TGTGCCAGCAGCCTTAACGCGGGGACTAGCGGGCGGGAGACCCAGTACTTC. The chain is built from TRBV11-3 and TRBJ2-5, with 12 bases aligning to TRBD2. There are 17 residues in the CDR3. Germline values: CDR1 SGHNT, CDR2 YENEEA. Trimming at V came to 5 bases and at J to 5 bases, leaving 12 bases not matched to a gene.

This clone was counted a few times. The J gene is TRBJ2-7, the V gene TRBV30; TRBD1 aligns across 9 bases. The length of the CDR3 is 13 residues. The V gene end was trimmed by 4 bases and the J gene end by 4 bases; junction bases not matched to a gene: 5. Germline V gene sequence: CDR1 GTSNPN, CDR2 SVGIG (reference sequence). The CDR3 nucleotides read TGTGCCTGGACACAGGGGGCAGGATACGAGCAGTACTTC. Translation gives CAWTQGAGYEQYF.

This clone showed up just a few times. V is TRBV11-3 and J is TRBJ1-1, with D unresolved. Deletions cut 0 bases from V and 1 base from J, with 9 bases between. The length of the CDR3 is 15 residues. Per germline, CDR1 SGHNT and CDR2 YENEEA. Here the CDR3 DNA reads TGTGCCAGCAGCTTAGATCCCAGACCGAACACTGAAGCTTTCTTT. Its translation: CASSLDPRPNTEAFF.

This clone appeared a few times. This chain joins TRBV28 and TRBJ2-3, with unresolved D. Germline V gene sequence: CDR1 MDHEN, CDR2 SYDVKM. Trimming removed 7 bases from V and 5 bases from J, with 13 bases in between. The CDR3 sequence is 13 residues long. The CDR3 bases are TGTGCCAGCAACCTAGGGCTCGAAGATACGCAGTATTTT. This gives the protein CASNLGLEDTQYF.

This clone was counted between two and nine times. The rearrangement joins TRBV18 to TRBJ2-7; D not certain. The CDR3 runs 15 residues. CDR1 and CDR2 (germline): KGHSH, LQKENI. Trimming removed 2 bases at V and 0 bases at J, with 11 bases between. The CDR3 here is CASSPGPMSSYEQYF. The CDR3 coding sequence is TGTGCCAGCTCACCAGGACCCATGAGCTCCTACGAGCAGTACTTC. The full variable domain, completed using reference TRBV18 and TRBJ2-7, is NAGVMQNPRHLVRRRGQEARLRCSPMKGHSHVYWYRQLPEEGLKFMVYLQKENIIDESGMPKERFSAEFPKEGPSILRIQQVVRGDSAAYFCASSPGPMSSYEQYFGPGTRLTVT.

Only a few counts were recorded for this clone. The rearrangement joins TRBV9 to TRBJ2-2, with D tentatively TRBD2 (6 bases). V lost 2 bases, J lost 7 bases, and 15 bases lay in between. This CDR3 is built from 15 residues. The germline gives CDR1 SGDLS, CDR2 YYNGEE. DNA for the CDR3: TGTGCCAGCAGCGTGCGGGGTCTGGCAGGCGGGGAGCTGTTTTTT. It codes for CASSVRGLAGGELFF.

This sequence joins TRBV29-1 and TRBJ1-3; tentative D call: TRBD1 (5 bases). Trimming cost V 0 bases and J 0 bases, with 9 bases left between them. This CDR3 contains 15 residues. Germline assignment: CDR1 SQVTM and CDR2 ANQGSEA. CDR3: CSVEDKGISGNTIYF. As DNA, the CDR3 is TGCAGCGTTGAAGACAAGGGGATCTCTGGAAACACCATATATTTT.

CDR3 sequence reads: CAWSTGTSDTGELFF. In nucleotides, the CDR3 is TGTGCCTGGAGTACCGGGACTAGCGACACCGGGGAGCTGTTTTTT. This chain joins TRBV30 and TRBJ2-2, with 10 bases fitting TRBD2. With V trimmed by 2 bases and J by 3 bases, 3 bases remained unmatched. Germline V gene data show CDR1 as GTSNPN and CDR2 as SVGIG (reference sequence). This CDR3 has 15 amino acids.

The chain is built from TRBV7-1 and TRBJ2-7; TRBD1 is a possible D gene (5 bases). TRBV7-1 is known as an ORF, though its function is uncertain. There are 13 residues in the CDR3. V lost 5 bases to trimming and J lost 0 bases, with 8 bases between them. This CDR3 reads CASSADSSYEQYF. CDR3 DNA: TGTGCCAGCAGCGCCGACAGCTCCTACGAGCAGTACTTC.

This clone appeared a few times. The CDR3 region has the DNA TGTGCCTGGAGTATAGGGGTGGGTGGAAACACCATATATTTT. Encoded protein: CAWSIGVGGNTIYF. V usage is TRBV30 and J usage is TRBJ1-3; D perhaps matches TRBD1 (5 bases). Germline CDR1 is GTSNPN and CDR2 is SVGIG (reference sequence). V lost 2 bases to trimming and J lost 3 bases, with 11 bases between them. The CDR3 loop spans 14 amino acids.

V is TRBV5-1 and J is TRBJ2-3, with D maybe TRBD1 (6 bases). This CDR3 is 14 amino acids long. The V gene's germline CDR1 is SGHRS and CDR2 YFSETQ. Trimming removed 4 bases from V and 6 bases from J, with 15 bases in between. The CDR3, as DNA: TGCGCCAGCAGCCGGGACACATCGGAGGATACGCAGTATTTT. The encoded protein is CASSRDTSEDTQYF.

This clone is labeled as medium-sized (0.01 to 0.1%). The rearrangement joins TRBV6-8 to TRBJ2-6; D gene uncertain. The CDR3 is made up of 14 amino acids. Germline V CDR1 and CDR2: MNHGY, SAAAGT. V was shortened by 2 bases and J by 0 bases, with 2 bases between the two germline ends. CDR3: CASSYSSGANVLTF. The CDR3 region has the DNA TGTGCCAGCAGTTACAGCTCTGGGGCCAACGTCCTGACTTTC.

On this clone: At one end, the junction sequence differs from germline, possibly due to a read error. This rearrangement joins TRBV19 to TRBJ2-2, with 7 bases that match TRBD1. Germline CDR1 and CDR2: LNHDA and SQIVND (reference sequence). This CDR3 region has 16 residues. CDR3 coding DNA: TGTGCCGGTAGTACCCCACAGGGGCTGAACACCGGGGAGCTGTTTTTT. Translating gives CAGSTPQGLNTGELFF.

This clone was seen a few times. The CDR3 coding sequence is TGTGCCAGTCGAGAGGTGAGCTCTGGGGCCAACGTCCTGACTTTC. Encoded protein: CASREVSSGANVLTF. The rearrangement links TRBV19 to TRBJ2-6; D unresolved. V lost 8 bases, J lost 0 bases, and 11 bases lay in between. CDR3 length: 15 residues. The germline V gene encodes CDR1 LNHDA and CDR2 SQIVND (reference sequence).

This clone was observed a few times. The CDR3 coding sequence is TGTGCCAGCAGCCGGGAGTTACTACCCCTCAACGAGCAGTACTTC. It is translated as CASSRELLPLNEQYF. The chain links TRBV14 to TRBJ2-7, with a possible D match to TRBD2 (5 bases). This CDR3 has 15 amino acids. From germline, CDR1 is SGHDN and CDR2 FVKESK. V lost 4 bases and J lost 5, with 18 bases in between.

The rearrangement links TRBV28 to TRBJ1-2, with 10 nucleotides matching TRBD1. Germline lookup yields CDR1 MDHEN and CDR2 SYDVKM. V trimming: 3 bases; J trimming: 4 bases; junction bases outside the gene matches: 8. The CDR3 has 16 residues. The CDR3 reads CASSLFGTGAGYGYTF. The CDR3 DNA reads as TGTGCCAGCAGTTTGTTCGGGACAGGGGCGGGCTATGGCTACACCTTC.

By its share, this clone is medium-sized. The CDR3 coding sequence is TGTGCCAGCAGCTTAGACAGGGGTTTCTCCTACGAGCAGTACTTC. Translation gives CASSLDRGFSYEQYF. The chain links TRBV13 to TRBJ2-7, with 7 bases identical to TRBD1. The CDR3 extends over 15 amino acids. V trimming: 1 base; J trimming: 0 bases; junction bases outside the gene matches: 3. Germline CDR1 and CDR2: PRHDT and FYEKMQ (reference sequence).

This clone is medium-sized by share. The chain has TRBV11-3 and TRBJ2-1, with TRBD2 identical over 11 bases. With 3 bases clipped from V and 1 base from J, the junction kept 8 bases outside the gene matches. Germline V CDR1 and CDR2: SGHNT, YENEEA. The CDR3 consists of 18 residues. The CDR3 DNA follows: TGTGCCAGCAGCTTGGTACTAGCGGGAGTGGATTCCTACAATGAGCAGTTCTTC. This codes for CASSLVLAGVDSYNEQFF.

A few counts support this clone. This chain uses TRBV11-3 with TRBJ2-5; 12 positions match TRBD2. The CDR3 covers 16 residues. CDR1 is SGHNT and CDR2 is YENEEA in the germline V gene. Unmatched junction bases numbered 10, after V lost 5 bases and J lost 6 bases. Written as DNA, the CDR3 is TGTGCCAGCAGCCCCCCGACTAGCGGGAGTGGAAAGACCCAGTACTTC. Protein product: CASSPPTSGSGKTQYF.